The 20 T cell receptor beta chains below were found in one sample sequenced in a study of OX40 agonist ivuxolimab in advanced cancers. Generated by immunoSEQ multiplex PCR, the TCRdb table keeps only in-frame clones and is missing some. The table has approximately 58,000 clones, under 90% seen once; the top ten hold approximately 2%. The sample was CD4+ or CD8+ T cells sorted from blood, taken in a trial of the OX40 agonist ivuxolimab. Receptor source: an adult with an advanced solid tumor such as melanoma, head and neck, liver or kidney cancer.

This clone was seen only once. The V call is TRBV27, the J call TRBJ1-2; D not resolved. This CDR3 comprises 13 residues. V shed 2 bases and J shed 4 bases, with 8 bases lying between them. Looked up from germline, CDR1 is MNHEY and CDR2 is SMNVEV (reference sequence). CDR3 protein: CASSLAGTYGYTF. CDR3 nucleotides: TGTGCCAGCAGTTTAGCAGGCACCTATGGCTACACCTTC.

CDR3 nucleotides: TGCAGTGCTGGACGGTACGAGCAGTACTTC. Translation: CSAGRYEQYF. This chain joins TRBV20-1 and TRBJ2-7, with D uncertain. V dropped 5 bases and J dropped 4 bases, with 6 bases sitting between them. Germline lookup yields CDR1 DFQATT and CDR2 SNEGSKA (reference sequence). This CDR3 comprises 10 residues.

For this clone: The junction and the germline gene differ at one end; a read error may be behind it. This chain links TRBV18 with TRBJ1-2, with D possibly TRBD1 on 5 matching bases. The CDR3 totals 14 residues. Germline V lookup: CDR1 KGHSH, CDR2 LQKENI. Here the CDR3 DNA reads TGTGCCAGCTCACAATTCCGGGACGGCGAAGGGGAAGGCTTC. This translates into CASSQFRDGEGEGF.

The CDR3 reads CASSEARGGNSPLHF. The CDR3 nucleotides are TGTGCCAGCAGTGAAGCGCGCGGAGGCAATTCACCCCTCCACTTT. The chain is built from TRBV2 and TRBJ1-6, with D uncertain. The CDR3 consists of 15 residues. Looked up from germline, CDR1 is SNHLY and CDR2 is FYNNEI. Trimming took off 0 bases at V and 7 bases at J, with 10 bases between the two ends.

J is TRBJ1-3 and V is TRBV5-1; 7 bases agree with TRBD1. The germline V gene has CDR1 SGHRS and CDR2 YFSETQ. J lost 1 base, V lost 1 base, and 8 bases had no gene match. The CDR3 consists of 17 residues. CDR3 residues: CASSLSGGQGSGNTIYF. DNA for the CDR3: TGCGCCAGCAGCTTGTCAGGGGGGCAAGGGTCTGGAAACACCATATATTTT.

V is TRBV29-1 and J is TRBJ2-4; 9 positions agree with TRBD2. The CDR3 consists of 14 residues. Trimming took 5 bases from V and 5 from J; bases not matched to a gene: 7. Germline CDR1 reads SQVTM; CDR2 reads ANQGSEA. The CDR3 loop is CSVSGTSRQNIQYF. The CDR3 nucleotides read TGCAGCGTTTCCGGGACTAGCCGCCAAAACATTCAGTACTTC.

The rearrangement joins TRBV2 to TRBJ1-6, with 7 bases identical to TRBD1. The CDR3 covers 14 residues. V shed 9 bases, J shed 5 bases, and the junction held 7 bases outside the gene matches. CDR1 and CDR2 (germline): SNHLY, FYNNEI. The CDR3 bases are TGTGCCAGGAGGGTTACAGGGGATAATTCACCCCTCCACTTT. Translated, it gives CARRVTGDNSPLHF. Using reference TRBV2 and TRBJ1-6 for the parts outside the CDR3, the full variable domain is EPEVTQTPSHQVTQMGQEVILRCVPISNHLYFYWYRQILGQKVEFLVSFYNNEISEKSEIFDDQFSVERPDGSNFTLKIRSTKLEDSAMYFCARRVTGDNSPLHFGNGTRLTVT.

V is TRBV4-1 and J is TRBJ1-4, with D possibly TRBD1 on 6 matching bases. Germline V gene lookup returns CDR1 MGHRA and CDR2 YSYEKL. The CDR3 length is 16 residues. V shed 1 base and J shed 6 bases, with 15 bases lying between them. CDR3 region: CASSQVMGAADEKLFF. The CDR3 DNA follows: TGCGCCAGCAGCCAAGTCATGGGGGCTGCGGATGAAAAACTGTTTTTT.

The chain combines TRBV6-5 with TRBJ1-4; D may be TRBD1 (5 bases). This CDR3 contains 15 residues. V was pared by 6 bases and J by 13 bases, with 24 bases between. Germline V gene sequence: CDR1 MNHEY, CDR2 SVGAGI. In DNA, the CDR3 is TGTGCCAGCAGAACAGACCGGGGTCCCACAGGTAGACTGTTTTTT. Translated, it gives CASRTDRGPTGRLFF.

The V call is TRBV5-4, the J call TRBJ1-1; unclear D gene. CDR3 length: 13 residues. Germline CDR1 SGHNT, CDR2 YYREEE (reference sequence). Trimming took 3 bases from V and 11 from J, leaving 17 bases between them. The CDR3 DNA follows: TGTGCCAGCAGCTCAGCCGGGCCCGAAGCGGCTTTCTTT. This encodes CASSSAGPEAAFF.

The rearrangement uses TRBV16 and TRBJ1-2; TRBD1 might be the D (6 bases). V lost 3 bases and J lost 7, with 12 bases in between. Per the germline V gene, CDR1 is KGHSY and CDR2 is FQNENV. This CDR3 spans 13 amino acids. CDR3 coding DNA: TGTGCCAGCAGCCAGGGGGCGCACGGTGGCTACACCTTC. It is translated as CASSQGAHGGYTF.

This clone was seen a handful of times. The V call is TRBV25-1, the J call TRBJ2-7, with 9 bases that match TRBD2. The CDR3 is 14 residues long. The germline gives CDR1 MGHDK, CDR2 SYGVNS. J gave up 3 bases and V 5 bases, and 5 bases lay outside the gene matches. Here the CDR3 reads CASSKAGGHYEQYF. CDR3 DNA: TGTGCCAGCAGTAAAGCGGGGGGCCACTACGAGCAGTACTTC.

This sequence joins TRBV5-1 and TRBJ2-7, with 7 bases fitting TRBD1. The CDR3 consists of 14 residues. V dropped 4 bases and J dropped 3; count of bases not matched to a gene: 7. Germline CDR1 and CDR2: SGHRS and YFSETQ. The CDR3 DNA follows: TGCGCCAGCAGCCTGCAGGGGGAAGTCTACGAGCAGTACTTC. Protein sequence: CASSLQGEVYEQYF.

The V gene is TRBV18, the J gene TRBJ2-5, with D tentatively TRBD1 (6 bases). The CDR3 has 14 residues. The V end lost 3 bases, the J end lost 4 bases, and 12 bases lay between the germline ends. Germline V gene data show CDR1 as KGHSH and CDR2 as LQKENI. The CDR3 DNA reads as TGTGCCAGCTCACCTGGGGCAGGGGCAGAGACCCAGTACTTC. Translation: CASSPGAGAETQYF.

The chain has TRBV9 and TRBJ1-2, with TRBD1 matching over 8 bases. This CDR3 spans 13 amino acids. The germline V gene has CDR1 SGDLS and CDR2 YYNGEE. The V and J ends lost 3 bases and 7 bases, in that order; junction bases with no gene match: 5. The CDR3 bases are TGTGCCAGCAGCGCGACAGGGGTGTTTGGCTACACCTTC. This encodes CASSATGVFGYTF.

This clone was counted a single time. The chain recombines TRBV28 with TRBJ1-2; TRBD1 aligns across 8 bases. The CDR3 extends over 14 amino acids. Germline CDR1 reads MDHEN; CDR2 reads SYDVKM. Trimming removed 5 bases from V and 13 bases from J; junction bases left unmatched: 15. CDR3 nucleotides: TGTGCCAGCAGTCAAACCGGGACAGGCGGACCTCCCACCTTC. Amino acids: CASSQTGTGGPPTF.

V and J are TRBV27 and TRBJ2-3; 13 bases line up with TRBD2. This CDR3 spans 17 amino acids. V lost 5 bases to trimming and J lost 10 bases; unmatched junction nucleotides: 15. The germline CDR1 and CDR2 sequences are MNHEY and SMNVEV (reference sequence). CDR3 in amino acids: CASSRLAGGPGPEAQYF. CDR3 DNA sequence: TGTGCCAGCAGTCGACTAGCGGGGGGCCCGGGACCGGAGGCGCAGTATTTT.

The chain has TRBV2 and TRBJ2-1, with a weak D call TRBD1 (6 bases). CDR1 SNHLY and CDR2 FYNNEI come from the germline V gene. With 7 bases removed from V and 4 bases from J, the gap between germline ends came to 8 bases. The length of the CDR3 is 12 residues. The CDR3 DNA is TGTGCCAGCAAGGGGGAATACAATGAGCAGTTCTTC. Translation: CASKGEYNEQFF.

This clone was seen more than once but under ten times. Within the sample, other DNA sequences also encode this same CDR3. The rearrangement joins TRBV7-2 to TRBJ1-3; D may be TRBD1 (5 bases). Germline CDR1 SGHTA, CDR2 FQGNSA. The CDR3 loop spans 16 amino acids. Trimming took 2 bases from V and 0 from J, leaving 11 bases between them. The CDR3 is CASSLHRGLSGNTIYF. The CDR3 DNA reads TGTGCCAGCAGCTTACATCGGGGACTCTCTGGAAACACCATATATTTT.

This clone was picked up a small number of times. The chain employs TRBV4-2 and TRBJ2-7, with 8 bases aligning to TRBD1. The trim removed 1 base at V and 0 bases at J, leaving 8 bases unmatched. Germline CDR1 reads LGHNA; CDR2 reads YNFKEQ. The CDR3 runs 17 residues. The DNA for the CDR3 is TGTGCCAGCAGCCAAGGGAGGGACAGGTTCTTCTCCTACGAGCAGTACTTC. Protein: CASSQGRDRFFSYEQYF.